Listed here is a single T cell receptor beta chain. In the PCR, 60 Vbeta and 13 Jbeta primers were used. Generated by immunoSEQ multiplex PCR, the TCRdb table keeps only in-frame clones and is missing some. The sample contains approximately 210,000 clones, roughly 87% of which appear only once. The CDR3 totals 15 residues. Germline CDR1 and CDR2: SGHRS and YFSETQ. V trimming: 3 bases; J trimming: 5 bases; junction bases outside the gene matches: 6. The data originate from a study of cytomegalovirus exposure and HLA in healthy donors. This TCR was recovered from a man in his forties in good health and CMV-seropositive. The sequenced sample was PBMCs. The V and J genes are TRBV5-1 and TRBJ2-1; TRBD1 matches at 9 bases. Written as DNA, the CDR3 is TGCGCCAGCAGCTACCCCGGGACAGGGAACAATGAGCAGTTCTTC. Its protein is CASSYPGTGNNEQFF.